This section outlines one T cell receptor beta chain sequence together with its context. Per the germline V gene, CDR1 is SGHRS and CDR2 is YFSETQ. The germline V and J ends were trimmed by 1 base and 11 bases, with 15 bases remaining between them. This CDR3 has 13 residues. PCR primers comprised 60 Vbeta and 13 Jbeta primers. Data came from immunoSEQ multiplex PCR; TCRdb stores just in-frame clones and leaves some out. The table has fewer than 200,000 clones, roughly 80% seen once. These data are taken from a study of cytomegalovirus exposure and HLA in healthy donors. The TCR originated in a woman aged 18-30 years in good health and CMV-seronegative. This chain joins TRBV5-1 and TRBJ1-1; tentative D call: TRBD1 (5 bases). The sequenced sample consisted of PBMCs. This CDR3 reads CASSLRPGERAFF. In nucleotides, the CDR3 is TGCGCCAGCAGCTTGAGGCCGGGGGAGCGGGCTTTCTTT.